These 17 T cell receptor beta chains were sequenced from one sample in a study of blood T cell repertoires in COVID-19. Profiling relied on immunoSEQ multiplex PCR, and the TCRdb table lists in-frame clones only, not all of them. The table lists about 320,000 clones, approximately 91% of them singletons. Sequencing was done on a sample of PBMCs or T cells enriched from blood (not recorded which). Receptors originate from a woman aged 30 to 39 who had been exposed to COVID-19.

The chain recombines TRBV19 with TRBJ2-3; 10 positions agree with TRBD2. This CDR3 has 15 residues. Germline V gives CDR1 LNHDA, CDR2 SQIVND (reference sequence). The J segment lost 11 bases and the V segment lost 6 bases, leaving 14 bases of the junction unmatched. The CDR3 spells CASRKIAGGWGVQYF. The CDR3 nucleotides are TGTGCCAGTAGAAAAATAGCGGGGGGATGGGGAGTGCAGTATTTT.

This chain connects TRBV5-8 to TRBJ1-6, with 8 bases fitting TRBD1. Germline loops: CDR1 SGHTS, CDR2 YDEGEE. Trimming at V came to 3 bases and at J to 1 base, leaving 3 bases not matched to a gene. This CDR3 spans 16 amino acids. This chain's CDR3 is CASSWTGISYNSPLHF. The CDR3 DNA is TGTGCCAGCAGCTGGACAGGGATTTCCTATAATTCACCCCTCCACTTT.

The V gene is TRBV4-3, the J gene TRBJ1-1, with D perhaps TRBD1 (6 bases). Trimming removed 0 bases from V and 4 bases from J, with 6 bases in between. CDR3 size: 13 residues. Germline-derived CDR1 and CDR2 are LGHNA and YSLEER. The CDR3 region has the DNA TGCGCCAGCAGCCAAGAAGGGGGCACTGAAGCTTTCTTT. It codes for CASSQEGGTEAFF.

V is TRBV6-5 and J is TRBJ2-2; 8 bases are a match to TRBD1. Germline-derived CDR1 and CDR2 are MNHEY and SVGAGI. This CDR3 has 13 residues. Written as DNA, the CDR3 is TGTGTATGGGACAGGAATTACACCGGGGAGCTGTTTTTT. Encoded protein: CVWDRNYTGELFF.

The chain recombines TRBV5-1 with TRBJ2-5, with D possibly TRBD1 on 6 matching bases. Trimming pared 5 bases from V and 7 bases from J, leaving 18 bases between. CDR1 and CDR2 from the germline V gene are SGHRS and YFSETQ. This CDR3 has 14 residues. This CDR3 is CASRWRLEGGTQYF. CDR3 DNA: TGCGCCAGCAGGTGGCGGCTAGAAGGGGGGACCCAGTACTTC.

V is TRBV5-1 and J is TRBJ1-2; no reliable D call. The CDR3 spans 13 residues. Germline V gene lookup returns CDR1 SGHRS and CDR2 YFSETQ. Trimming removed 0 bases at V and 7 bases at J, with 10 bases between. CDR3 bases: TGCGCCAGCAGCTTGGGGGCCCAAGGTGGCTACACCTTC. The encoded protein is CASSLGAQGGYTF.

The gene calls are TRBV6-1 and TRBJ1-5; 9 positions agree with TRBD1. The CDR3 covers 18 residues. Germline values: CDR1 MNHNS, CDR2 SASEGT. V shed 3 bases and J 4 bases; nucleotides not matched to a gene: 13. The DNA for the CDR3 is TGTGCCAGCAGTGACGGGACAGGGATATTGCGCAAGAATCAGCCCCAGCATTTT. This sequence encodes CASSDGTGILRKNQPQHF.

This clone has only one observation. This chain joins TRBV5-8 and TRBJ2-1; D might be TRBD2 (5 bases). Trimming removed 5 bases from V and 0 bases from J, with 12 bases in between. The length of the CDR3 is 15 residues. Germline V gene data show CDR1 as SGHTS and CDR2 as YDEGEE. In DNA, the CDR3 is TGTGCCAGCAGTTTCGACGGGATCTCCTACAATGAGCAGTTCTTC. Translation gives CASSFDGISYNEQFF.

The rearrangement links TRBV6-1 to TRBJ1-3, with D tentatively TRBD1 (5 bases). V lost 1 base to trimming and J lost 14 bases, with 9 bases between them. Looked up from germline, CDR1 is MNHNS and CDR2 is SASEGT. There are 11 residues in the CDR3. The DNA of the CDR3 is TGTGCCAGCAGTGAAGTAGGGGTCGTATATTTT. It encodes CASSEVGVVYF.

The chain is built from TRBV9 and TRBJ1-2; tentative D call: TRBD1 (5 bases). Deletions cut 3 bases from V and 2 bases from J, with 14 bases between. CDR1 is SGDLS, CDR2 YYNGEE, per germline. The CDR3 totals 15 residues. CDR3 region: CASSAILGRNYGYTF. In DNA, the CDR3 is TGTGCCAGCAGCGCCATTTTGGGGCGAAACTATGGCTACACCTTC.

V gene TRBV2 combines with J gene TRBJ2-7, with 10 bases matching TRBD2. V trimming: 4 bases; J trimming: 4 bases; junction bases outside the gene matches: 7. Germline V gene sequence: CDR1 SNHLY, CDR2 FYNNEI. This CDR3 has 15 amino acids. For the CDR3, the DNA is TGTGCCAGCAGTGGGGGGACTAGCGCAGCTTACGAGCAGTACTTC. Amino acid sequence: CASSGGTSAAYEQYF.

This chain links TRBV13 with TRBJ1-2; 10 bases line up with TRBD1. Trimming at V came to 7 bases and at J to 6 bases, leaving 8 bases not matched to a gene. The CDR3 sequence is 14 residues long. CDR1 is PRHDT and CDR2 is FYEKMQ in the germline V gene (reference sequence). The DNA for the CDR3 is TGTGCCAGCAACATCCGGGACAGGGGAAATGGCTACACCTTC. It yields the protein CASNIRDRGNGYTF.

The CDR3, as DNA: TGTGCCAGCAGTTTCGGGGGGGGCACTGAAGCTTTCTTT. It translates to CASSFGGGTEAFF. The chain recombines TRBV12-3 or TRBV12-4 with TRBJ1-1; D may be TRBD1 (5 bases). Trimming took off 3 bases at V and 4 bases at J, with 9 bases between the two ends. The CDR3 is made up of 13 amino acids.

The CDR3: CASSSPDTEAFF. DNA of the CDR3: TGTGCCAGCAGCTCTCCGGACACTGAAGCTTTCTTT. The chain uses TRBV5-4 and TRBJ1-1; D not certain. CDR1 is SGHNT, CDR2 YYREEE, per germline (reference sequence). This CDR3 is 12 amino acids long. V gave up 3 bases and J gave up 3 bases, with 6 bases separating them. Combining the CDR3 with reference TRBV5-4 and TRBJ1-1 gives the whole variable domain ETGVTQSPTHLIKTRGQQVTLRCSSQSGHNTVSWYQQALGQGPQFIFQYYREEENGRGNFPPRFSGLQFPNYSSELNVNALELDDSALYLCASSSPDTEAFFGQGTRLTVV.

This chain joins TRBV6-6 and TRBJ1-2; 7 nucleotides match TRBD1. After removal of 6 bases from V and 5 bases from J, the junction contained 15 bases not matched to a gene. The CDR3 has 16 amino acids. Per the germline V gene, CDR1 is MNHNY and CDR2 is SVGAGI (reference sequence). This CDR3 is CASSSLRQGSEYGYTF. DNA for the CDR3: TGTGCCAGCAGCTCCCTTCGACAGGGCAGCGAGTATGGCTACACCTTC.

This clone occurred once. This chain joins TRBV7-2 and TRBJ2-3; possible D gene TRBD2, 5 bases. The CDR3 sequence is 14 residues long. The V gene lost 6 bases and the J gene lost 1 base, with 11 bases spanning the gap. Germline assignment: CDR1 SGHTA and CDR2 FQGNSA. The CDR3 DNA reads as TGTGCCAGCAGGAAATCCGGGGGCACAGATACGCAGTATTTT. It yields the protein CASRKSGGTDTQYF.

The J gene is TRBJ1-2, the V gene TRBV2; 8 bases align to TRBD1. Looked up from germline, CDR1 is SNHLY and CDR2 is FYNNEI. The CDR3 consists of 13 residues. J gave up 5 bases and V 10 bases, and 9 bases lay outside the gene matches. The CDR3 nucleotides are TGTGCCACCCTCCGGGACAGGCTTTATGGCTACACCTTC. Its protein product is CATLRDRLYGYTF.